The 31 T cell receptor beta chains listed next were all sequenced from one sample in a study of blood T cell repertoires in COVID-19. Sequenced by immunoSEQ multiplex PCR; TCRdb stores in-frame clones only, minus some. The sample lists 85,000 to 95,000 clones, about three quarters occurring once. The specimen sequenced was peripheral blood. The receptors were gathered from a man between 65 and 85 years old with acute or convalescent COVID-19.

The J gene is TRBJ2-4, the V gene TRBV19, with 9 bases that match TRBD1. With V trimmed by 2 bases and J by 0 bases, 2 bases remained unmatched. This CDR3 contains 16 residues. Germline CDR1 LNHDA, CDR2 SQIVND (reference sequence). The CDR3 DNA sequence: TGTGCCAGTAGTATATGGGGACAGGGAGCCAAAAACATTCAGTACTTC. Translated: CASSIWGQGAKNIQYF.

In DNA form, the CDR3 reads TGTGCCAGCAGCCAATTGGTAGGGAGCGCCCCAGATACGCAGTATTTT. Translating it yields CASSQLVGSAPDTQYF. The V gene is TRBV14, the J gene TRBJ2-3; TRBD2 is a possible D gene (5 bases). CDR1 is SGHDN and CDR2 is FVKESK in the germline V gene. This CDR3 spans 16 amino acids. Trimming left V 2 bases short and J 4 bases short, with 16 bases between.

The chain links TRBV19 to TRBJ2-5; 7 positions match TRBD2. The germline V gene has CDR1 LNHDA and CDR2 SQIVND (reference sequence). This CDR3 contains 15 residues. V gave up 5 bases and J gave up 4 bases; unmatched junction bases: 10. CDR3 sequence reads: CASSPRTGGGETQYF. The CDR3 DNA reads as TGTGCCAGTAGTCCCAGGACGGGGGGAGGAGAGACCCAGTACTTC.

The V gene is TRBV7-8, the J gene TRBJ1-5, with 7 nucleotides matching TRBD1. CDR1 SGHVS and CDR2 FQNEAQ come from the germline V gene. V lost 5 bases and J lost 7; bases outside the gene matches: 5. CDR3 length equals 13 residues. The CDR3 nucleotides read TGTGCCAGCAGCGCCCGACAGGGACAGCCCCAGCATTTT. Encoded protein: CASSARQGQPQHF.

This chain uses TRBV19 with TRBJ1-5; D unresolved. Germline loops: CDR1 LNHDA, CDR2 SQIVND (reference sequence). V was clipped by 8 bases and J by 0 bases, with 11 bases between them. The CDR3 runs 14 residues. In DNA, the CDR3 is TGTGCCAGTCAATCACAGTATAGCAATCAGCCCCAGCATTTT. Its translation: CASQSQYSNQPQHF.

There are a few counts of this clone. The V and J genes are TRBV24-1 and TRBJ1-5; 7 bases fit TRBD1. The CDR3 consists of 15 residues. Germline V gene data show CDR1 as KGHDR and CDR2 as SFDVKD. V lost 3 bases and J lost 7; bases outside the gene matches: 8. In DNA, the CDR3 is TGTGCCACCAGTGATAGACAGGGACTTGGGCAGCCCCAGCATTTT. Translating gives CATSDRQGLGQPQHF.

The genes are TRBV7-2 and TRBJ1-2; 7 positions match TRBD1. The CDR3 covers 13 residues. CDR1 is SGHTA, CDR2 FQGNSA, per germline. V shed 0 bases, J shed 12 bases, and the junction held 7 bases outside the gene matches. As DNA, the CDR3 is TGTGCCAGCAGCTTAGCGAGGGACAGACTGGACACCTTC. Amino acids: CASSLARDRLDTF.

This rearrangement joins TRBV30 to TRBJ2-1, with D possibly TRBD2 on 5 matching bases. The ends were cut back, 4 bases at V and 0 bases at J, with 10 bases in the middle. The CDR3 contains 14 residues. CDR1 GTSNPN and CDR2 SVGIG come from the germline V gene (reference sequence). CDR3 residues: CAWTGVHSYNEQFF. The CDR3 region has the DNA TGTGCCTGGACCGGGGTTCACTCCTACAATGAGCAGTTCTTC.

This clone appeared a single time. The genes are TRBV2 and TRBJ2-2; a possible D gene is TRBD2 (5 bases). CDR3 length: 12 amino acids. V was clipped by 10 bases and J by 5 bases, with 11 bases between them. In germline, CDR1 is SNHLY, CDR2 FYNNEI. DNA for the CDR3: TGTGCCACAGCGGCTCGGACCGGGGAGCTGTTTTTT. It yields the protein CATAARTGELFF.

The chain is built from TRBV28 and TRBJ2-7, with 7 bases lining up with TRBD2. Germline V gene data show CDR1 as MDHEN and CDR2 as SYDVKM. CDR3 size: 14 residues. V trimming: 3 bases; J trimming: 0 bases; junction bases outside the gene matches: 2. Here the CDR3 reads CASSLSGNSYEQYF. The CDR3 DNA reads TGTGCCAGCAGTTTGAGCGGGAACTCCTACGAGCAGTACTTC.

The CDR3 here is CAAGKLGRDSYTF. The CDR3 DNA sequence: TGTGCCGCAGGCAAATTGGGGAGGGACAGCTACACCTTC. The chain uses TRBV27 and TRBJ1-2; D may be TRBD1 (6 bases). Germline V gene lookup returns CDR1 MNHEY and CDR2 SMNVEV (reference sequence). Trimming took 11 bases from V and 9 from J, leaving 22 bases between them. This CDR3 has 13 amino acids.

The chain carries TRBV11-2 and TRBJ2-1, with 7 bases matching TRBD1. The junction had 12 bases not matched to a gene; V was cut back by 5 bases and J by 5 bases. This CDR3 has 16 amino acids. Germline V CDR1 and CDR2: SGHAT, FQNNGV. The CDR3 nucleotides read TGTGCCAGCAGCAAATGGACAGGTCCCCCAAACAATGAGCAGTTCTTC. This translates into CASSKWTGPPNNEQFF.

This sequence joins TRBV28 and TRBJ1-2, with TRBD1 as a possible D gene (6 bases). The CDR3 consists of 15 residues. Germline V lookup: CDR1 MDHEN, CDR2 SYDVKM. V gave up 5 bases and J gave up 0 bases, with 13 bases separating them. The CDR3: CASSVPGTTNYGYTF. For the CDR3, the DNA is TGTGCCAGCAGTGTCCCCGGGACAACTAACTATGGCTACACCTTC.

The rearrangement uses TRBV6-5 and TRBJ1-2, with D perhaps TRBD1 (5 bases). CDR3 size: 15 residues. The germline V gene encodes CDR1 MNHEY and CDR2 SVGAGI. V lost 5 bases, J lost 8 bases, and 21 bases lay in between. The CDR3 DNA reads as TGTGCCAGCAGTAAAAACCCCCCAGGGCGGAACGGCTACACCTTC. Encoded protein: CASSKNPPGRNGYTF.

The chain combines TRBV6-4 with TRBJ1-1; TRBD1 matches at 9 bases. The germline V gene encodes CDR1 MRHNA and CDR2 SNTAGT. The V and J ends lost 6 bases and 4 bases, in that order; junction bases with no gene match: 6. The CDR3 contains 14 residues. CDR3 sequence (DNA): TGTGCCAGCAGCGCAAGACAGGGGGGCACTGAAGCTTTCTTT. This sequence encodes CASSARQGGTEAFF.

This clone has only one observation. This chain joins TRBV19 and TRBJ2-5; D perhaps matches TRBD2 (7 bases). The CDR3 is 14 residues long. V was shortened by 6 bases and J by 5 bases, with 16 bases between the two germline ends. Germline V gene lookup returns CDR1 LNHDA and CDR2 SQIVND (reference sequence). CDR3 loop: CASSWGGPRETQYF. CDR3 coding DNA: TGTGCCAGTAGCTGGGGGGGGCCCCGGGAGACCCAGTACTTC.

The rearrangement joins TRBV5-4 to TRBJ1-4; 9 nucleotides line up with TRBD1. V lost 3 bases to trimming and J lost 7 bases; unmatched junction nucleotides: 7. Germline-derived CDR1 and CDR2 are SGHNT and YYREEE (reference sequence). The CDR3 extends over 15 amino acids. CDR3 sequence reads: CASSSNRGQGEKLFF. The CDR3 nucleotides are TGTGCCAGCAGCTCGAACAGGGGGCAGGGTGAAAAACTGTTTTTT. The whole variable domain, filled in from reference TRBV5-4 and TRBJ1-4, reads ETGVTQSPTHLIKTRGQQVTLRCSSQSGHNTVSWYQQALGQGPQFIFQYYREEENGRGNFPPRFSGLQFPNYSSELNVNALELDDSALYLCASSSNRGQGEKLFFGSGTQLSVL.

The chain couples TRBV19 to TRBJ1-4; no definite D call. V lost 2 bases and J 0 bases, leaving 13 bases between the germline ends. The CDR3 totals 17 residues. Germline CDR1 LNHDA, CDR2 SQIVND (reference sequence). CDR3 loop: CASSIIPRISTNEKLFF. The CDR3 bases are TGTGCCAGTAGTATAATTCCGAGGATTTCAACTAATGAAAAACTGTTTTTT.

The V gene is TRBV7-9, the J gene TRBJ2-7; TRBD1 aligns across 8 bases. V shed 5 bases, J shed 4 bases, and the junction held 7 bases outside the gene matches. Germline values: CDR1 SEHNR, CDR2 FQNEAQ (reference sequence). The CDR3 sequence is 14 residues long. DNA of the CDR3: TGTGCCAGCAGCATGACAGGGGAGATATACGAGCAGTACTTC. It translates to CASSMTGEIYEQYF.

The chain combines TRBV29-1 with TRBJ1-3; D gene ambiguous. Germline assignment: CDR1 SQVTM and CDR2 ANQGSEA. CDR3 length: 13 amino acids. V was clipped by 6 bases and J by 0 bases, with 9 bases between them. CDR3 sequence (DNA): TGCAGCGTGACCCGGGACTCTGGAAACACCATATATTTT. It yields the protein CSVTRDSGNTIYF.

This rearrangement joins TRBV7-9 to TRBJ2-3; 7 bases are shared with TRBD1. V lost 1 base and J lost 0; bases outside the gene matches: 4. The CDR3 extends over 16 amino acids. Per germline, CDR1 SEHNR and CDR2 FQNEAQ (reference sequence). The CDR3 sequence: CASSLVGTVSTDTQYF. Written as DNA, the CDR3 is TGTGCCAGCAGCTTAGTGGGGACAGTTAGCACAGATACGCAGTATTTT.

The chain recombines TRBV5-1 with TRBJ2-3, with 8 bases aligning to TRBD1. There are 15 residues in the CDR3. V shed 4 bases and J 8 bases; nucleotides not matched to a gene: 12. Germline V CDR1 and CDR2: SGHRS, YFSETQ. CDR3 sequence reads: CASSQEMTGAATQYF. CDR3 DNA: TGCGCCAGCAGCCAAGAAATGACAGGGGCCGCTACGCAGTATTTT.

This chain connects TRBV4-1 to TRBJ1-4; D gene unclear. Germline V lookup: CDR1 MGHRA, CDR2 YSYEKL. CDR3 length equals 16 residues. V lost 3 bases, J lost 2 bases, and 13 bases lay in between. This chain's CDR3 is CASSHLFDGTNEKLFF. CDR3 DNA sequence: TGCGCCAGCAGCCACCTATTTGACGGGACTAATGAAAAACTGTTTTTT.

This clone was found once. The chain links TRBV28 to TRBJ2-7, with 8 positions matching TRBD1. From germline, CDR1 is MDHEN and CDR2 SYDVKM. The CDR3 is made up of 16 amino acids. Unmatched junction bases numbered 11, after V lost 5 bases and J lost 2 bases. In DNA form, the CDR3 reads TGTGCCAGCAGTACTTCCGGGACAGGTCATACCTACGAGCAGTACTTC. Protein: CASSTSGTGHTYEQYF.

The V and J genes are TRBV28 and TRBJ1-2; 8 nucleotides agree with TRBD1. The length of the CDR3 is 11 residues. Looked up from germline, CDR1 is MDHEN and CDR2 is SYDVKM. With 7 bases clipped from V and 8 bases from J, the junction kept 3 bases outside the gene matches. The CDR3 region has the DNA TGTGCCAGCAATAGACAGGGGGGCTACACCTTC. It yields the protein CASNRQGGYTF.

In DNA form, the CDR3 reads TGCAGCGTTCCCACCGGGACTCGCGGGGGAGAGACCCAGTACTTC. It codes for CSVPTGTRGGETQYF. The chain employs TRBV29-1 and TRBJ2-5, with TRBD2 matching over 7 bases. This CDR3 is 15 amino acids long. Trimming cost V 5 bases and J 4 bases; bases outside gene matches: 13. Germline loops: CDR1 SQVTM, CDR2 ANQGSEA.

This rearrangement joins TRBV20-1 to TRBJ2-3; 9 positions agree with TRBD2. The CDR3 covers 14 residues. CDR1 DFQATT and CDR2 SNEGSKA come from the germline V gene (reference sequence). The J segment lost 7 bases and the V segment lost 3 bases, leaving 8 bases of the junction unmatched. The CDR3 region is CSASPGTSRYTQYF. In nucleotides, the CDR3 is TGCAGTGCTAGTCCAGGGACTAGCAGATATACGCAGTATTTT.

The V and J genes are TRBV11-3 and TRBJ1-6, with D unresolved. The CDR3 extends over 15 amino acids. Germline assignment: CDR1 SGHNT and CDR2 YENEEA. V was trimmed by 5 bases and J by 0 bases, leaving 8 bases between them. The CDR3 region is CASSAGSSYNSPLHF. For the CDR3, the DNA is TGTGCCAGCAGCGCGGGGAGCTCCTATAATTCACCCCTCCACTTT.

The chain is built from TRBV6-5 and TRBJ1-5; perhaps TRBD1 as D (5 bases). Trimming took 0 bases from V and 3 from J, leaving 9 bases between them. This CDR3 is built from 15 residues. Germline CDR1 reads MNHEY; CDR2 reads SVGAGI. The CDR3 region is CASSYSAGPNQPQHF. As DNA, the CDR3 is TGTGCCAGCAGTTACTCGGCAGGGCCCAATCAGCCCCAGCATTTT.

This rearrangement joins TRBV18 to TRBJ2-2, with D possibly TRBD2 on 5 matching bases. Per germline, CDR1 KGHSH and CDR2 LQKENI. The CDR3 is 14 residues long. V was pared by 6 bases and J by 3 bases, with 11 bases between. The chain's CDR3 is CASSLWGDTGELFF. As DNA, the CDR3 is TGTGCCAGCTCCCTGTGGGGAGACACCGGGGAGCTGTTTTTT.

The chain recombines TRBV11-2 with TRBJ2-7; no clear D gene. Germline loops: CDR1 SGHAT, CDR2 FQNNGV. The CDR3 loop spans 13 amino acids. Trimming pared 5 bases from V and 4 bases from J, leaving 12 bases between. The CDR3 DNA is TGTGCCAGCAGCCCCAACCCCCGGTACGAGCAGTACTTC. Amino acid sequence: CASSPNPRYEQYF.